The count of the clone carrying this TCR beta chain is one. Then a second PCR, running roughly 7 to 11 cycles, was carried out with a sample-barcoded 5' primer and a J-beta primer mix. TCRdb fed the 5' RACE reads into MiXCR, producing one record per CDR3 protein. In the table there are 1,500,000 or so distinct CDR3 sequences, around 59% of which are singletons. This specimen comes from a study of blood T cells in healthy people across ages. Deletions cut 8 bases from V and 5 bases from J, with 18 bases between. Per the germline V gene, CDR1 is DFQATT and CDR2 is SNEGSKA (reference sequence). The CDR3 is 13 amino acids.

J is TRBJ1-1 and V is TRBV20-1; perhaps TRBD1 as D (5 bases). Sequenced input: blood. This TCR derives from a man between 18 and 29 years old in good health. The CDR3 DNA reads as TGCAGTCCAACCCCTGGGGGAAAGACTGAAGCTTTCTTT. Protein product: CSPTPGGKTEAFF.